The 18 T cell receptor beta chains listed next were all sequenced from one sample in a study of blood T cell repertoires in COVID-19 (dated by TCRdb to about 2020). Libraries were made using the immunoSEQ multiplex PCR assay. Held by TCRdb, this immuneACCESS table contains in-frame sequences only and omits some clones. Under half of the omission traces to an unresolved V gene where checked; the cause of the rest is unknown. This sample has under 200,000 clones in its table, and roughly 87% of those were observed once. More than 9.5% of the sample rests with the top ten. The sequenced sample was PBMCs or T cells enriched from blood (not recorded which). The source of these receptors is a man aged 45-65 years who had recovered from COVID-19.

This sequence joins TRBV5-1 and TRBJ2-5; TRBD2 matches 9 bases. Germline CDR1 SGHRS, CDR2 YFSETQ. With 4 bases clipped from V and 3 bases from J, the junction kept 7 bases outside the gene matches. The CDR3 spans 15 residues. CDR3 bases: TGCGCCAGCAGCCACCTAGCGGGGCTAAAAGAGACCCAGTACTTC. Its protein product is CASSHLAGLKETQYF.

The chain combines TRBV28 with TRBJ1-2; the match to TRBD1 covers 7 bases. The J segment lost 4 bases and the V segment lost 6 bases, leaving 8 bases of the junction unmatched. The CDR3 contains 14 residues. Germline V gene sequence: CDR1 MDHEN, CDR2 SYDVKM. For the CDR3, the DNA is TGTGCCAGCAGCTCCGGGACAGACTTCTATGGCTACACCTTC. Its translation: CASSSGTDFYGYTF.

The V and J genes are TRBV2 and TRBJ2-2, with 11 bases fitting TRBD1. CDR1 SNHLY and CDR2 FYNNEI come from the germline V gene. The CDR3 extends over 14 amino acids. The V and J ends lost 10 bases and 5 bases, in that order; junction bases with no gene match: 6. The CDR3: CATWGQGETGELFF. The CDR3 bases are TGTGCCACTTGGGGACAGGGGGAAACCGGGGAGCTGTTTTTT.

The CDR3 spells CASSINRETEAFF. The CDR3 DNA reads as TGTGCCAGTAGTATAAACAGGGAGACTGAAGCTTTCTTT. The chain is built from TRBV19 and TRBJ1-1, with D perhaps matching TRBD1 (6 bases). This CDR3 region has 13 residues. V lost 2 bases, J lost 5 bases, and 9 bases lay in between. Germline CDR1 and CDR2: LNHDA and SQIVND (reference sequence). Combining the CDR3 with reference TRBV19 and TRBJ1-1 gives the whole variable domain DGGITQSPKYLFRKEGQNVTLSCEQNLNHDAMYWYRQDPGQGLRLIYYSQIVNDFQKGDIAEGYSVSREKKESFPLTVTSAQKNPTAFYLCASSINRETEAFFGQGTRLTVV.

The chain employs TRBV2 and TRBJ2-7; a weak D match, TRBD1 (6 bases). The V end lost 6 bases, the J end lost 6 bases, and 15 bases lay between the germline ends. In germline, CDR1 is SNHLY, CDR2 FYNNEI. This CDR3 is built from 13 residues. CDR3: CASSKEGQVEQYF. The CDR3 coding sequence is TGTGCCAGCAGCAAAGAGGGACAAGTCGAGCAGTACTTC.

In the case of this clone: Other nucleotide sequences in the sample specify the same CDR3. The chain employs TRBV29-1 and TRBJ1-3; D is uncertain. Germline assignment: CDR1 SQVTM and CDR2 ANQGSEA. The CDR3 contains 13 residues. V lost 5 bases and J lost 0, with 8 bases in between. The CDR3 protein is CSVRRGSGNTIYF. CDR3 nucleotides: TGCAGCGTTAGACGGGGCTCTGGAAACACCATATATTTT.

The rearrangement links TRBV2 to TRBJ1-2, with TRBD1 matching over 7 bases. V lost 2 bases and J lost 3; bases outside the gene matches: 3. CDR3 length: 14 residues. In germline, CDR1 is SNHLY, CDR2 FYNNEI. The CDR3 is CASSEQTGDYGYTF. CDR3 DNA: TGTGCCAGCAGTGAACAAACAGGGGACTATGGCTACACCTTC.

The rearrangement joins TRBV5-6 to TRBJ2-7, with 7 nucleotides matching TRBD1. The CDR3 is 15 amino acids. CDR1 is SGHDT and CDR2 is YYEEEE in the germline V gene. V shed 3 bases and J 6 bases; nucleotides not matched to a gene: 12. The CDR3 spells CASSWAGTVASEQYF. DNA for the CDR3: TGTGCCAGCAGCTGGGCCGGGACAGTGGCTAGCGAGCAGTACTTC.

The chain is built from TRBV28 and TRBJ1-5; 7 nucleotides align to TRBD1. The germline CDR1 and CDR2 sequences are MDHEN and SYDVKM. The V gene end was trimmed by 4 bases and the J gene end by 2 bases; junction bases not matched to a gene: 11. The CDR3 is made up of 17 amino acids. This CDR3 reads CASSSRTGALGNQPQHF. CDR3 bases: TGTGCCAGCAGTTCCCGGACAGGAGCCCTGGGCAATCAGCCCCAGCATTTT.

The chain uses TRBV2 and TRBJ2-1, with 8 bases lining up with TRBD2. V lost 3 bases, J lost 7 bases, and 5 bases stayed unmatched. This CDR3 spans 14 amino acids. Germline V lookup: CDR1 SNHLY, CDR2 FYNNEI. In DNA form, the CDR3 reads TGTGCCAGCAGTGAGCGGGGGGTTTTAAATGAGCAGTTCTTC. Translating it yields CASSERGVLNEQFF.

V is TRBV11-2 and J is TRBJ2-7; tentative D call: TRBD2 (5 bases). Germline V gene lookup returns CDR1 SGHAT and CDR2 FQNNGV. With 5 bases removed from V and 4 bases from J, the gap between germline ends came to 12 bases. The CDR3 covers 13 residues. CDR3 sequence: CASSTLGIYEQYF. CDR3 nucleotide sequence: TGTGCCAGCAGCACCCTCGGGATATACGAGCAGTACTTC. Complete variable domain (other parts from reference TRBV11-2 and TRBJ2-7): EAGVAQSPRYKIIEKRQSVAFWCNPISGHATLYWYQQILGQGPKLLIQFQNNGVVDDSQLPKDRFSAERLKGVDSTLKIQPAKLEDSAVYLCASSTLGIYEQYFGPGTRLTVT.

This clone was picked up many times. The gene calls are TRBV28 and TRBJ2-3; D is perhaps TRBD1 (6 bases). V was pared by 1 base and J by 7 bases, with 9 bases between. The CDR3 has 13 amino acids. CDR1 MDHEN and CDR2 SYDVKM come from the germline V gene. This CDR3 reads CASSLLQGNTQYF. The DNA of the CDR3 is TGTGCCAGCAGTTTATTACAGGGAAATACGCAGTATTTT.

With respect to this clone: The junction shows a germline mismatch at one end, possibly a read error. This rearrangement joins TRBV11-1 to TRBJ1-4, with 7 bases that match TRBD1. Germline CDR1 SGHAT, CDR2 FQDESV (reference sequence). This CDR3 spans 14 amino acids. The chain's CDR3 is CASSLAGQDEKLFF. The CDR3 DNA is TGTGCCAGCAGCCTAGCAGGACAGGATGAAAAACTGTTTTTT.

The gene calls are TRBV11-2 and TRBJ1-1; 7 nucleotides agree with TRBD1. The V segment lost 3 bases and the J segment 5 bases; nucleotides outside the gene matches: 3. This CDR3 has 13 amino acids. Germline V CDR1 and CDR2: SGHAT, FQNNGV. The CDR3, as DNA: TGTGCCAGCAGCTTTATCAGGGGGACTGAAGCTTTCTTT. Protein sequence: CASSFIRGTEAFF.

This chain uses TRBV9 with TRBJ2-3, with D uncertain. CDR1 and CDR2 from the germline V gene are SGDLS and YYNGEE. The CDR3 has 15 residues. V gave up 0 bases and J gave up 5 bases, with 13 bases separating them. For the CDR3, the DNA is TGTGCCAGCAGCGTAGTGGTGGGCCTTAAAGATACGCAGTATTTT. It codes for CASSVVVGLKDTQYF.

V usage is TRBV11-2 and J usage is TRBJ2-7; 10 bases map to TRBD2. CDR3 length: 17 amino acids. Germline assignment: CDR1 SGHAT and CDR2 FQNNGV. V was pared by 5 bases and J by 1 base, with 11 bases of the junction left unmatched. This CDR3 is CASSIFGSGRASYEQYF. CDR3 DNA: TGTGCCAGCAGCATTTTCGGAAGCGGGAGGGCATCCTACGAGCAGTACTTC.

This rearrangement joins TRBV7-9 to TRBJ2-1; 7 positions match TRBD2. Germline loops: CDR1 SEHNR, CDR2 FQNEAQ (reference sequence). The J segment lost 3 bases and the V segment lost 3 bases, leaving 5 bases of the junction unmatched. The CDR3 consists of 15 residues. The CDR3 loop reads CASSFGGSRYNEQFF. CDR3 DNA: TGTGCCAGCAGCTTCGGCGGGAGCCGCTACAATGAGCAGTTCTTC.

The chain has TRBV19 and TRBJ1-5, with 11 bases lining up with TRBD1. With V trimmed by 7 bases and J by 5 bases, 7 bases remained unmatched. Germline V gene lookup returns CDR1 LNHDA and CDR2 SQIVND (reference sequence). The CDR3 has 15 amino acids. CDR3 DNA: TGTGCCAGTACCCGGGACAGGGGGGTCTATCAGCCCCAGCATTTT. It encodes CASTRDRGVYQPQHF.